What follows are 27 T cell receptor beta chains derived from one specimen sequenced in a study of T cells after yellow fever vaccination (dated 2019 in TCRdb). The method behind the library was 5' RACE. These reads were obtained on an Illumina HiSeq 2500. TCRdb ran its own pipeline on the public reads, namely fastp trimming at Q25 and MiXCR clone calling, and kept in-frame beta chains. Each CDR3 protein gets just one entry, which takes the most common genes and DNA from the rows behind it. The table for this sample lists about 400,000 distinct CDR3 sequences; around 6.5% of them were counted only once. The top ten constitute 15% of the sample. This sample's treatment or condition label indicates: live attenuated yellow fever vaccine strain. The sequencing here drew on PBMCs, taken 5 days after the yellow fever booster vaccination. These receptors were obtained from a man aged 25 to 40 who received the YFV17D yellow fever vaccine.

In the case of this clonotype: A much larger clone is a single base away; this may be a read error. The V and J genes are TRBV7-9 and TRBJ1-1; D remains unclear. The germline gives CDR1 SEHNR, CDR2 FQNEAQ (reference sequence). The ends were cut back, 5 bases at V and 4 bases at J, with 11 bases in the middle. This CDR3 region has 13 residues. This CDR3 reads CASSGWGGTEAFF. The CDR3 DNA follows: TGTGCCAGCAGCGGATGGGGTGGCACTGAAGCTTTCTTT.

This clonotype was seen a few times. CDR3 in amino acids: CASSFLLGGEQFF. CDR3 DNA: TGTGCCAGCAGCTTCCTGCTCGGGGGTGAGCAGTTCTTC. This sequence joins TRBV7-2 and TRBJ2-1; D is possibly TRBD2 (6 bases). The germline CDR1 and CDR2 sequences are SGHTA and FQGNSA. The CDR3 covers 13 residues. V shed 3 bases and J shed 9 bases, with 12 bases lying between them.

CDR3: CASSRLAGRTEQFF. As DNA, the CDR3 is TGTGCCTCTTCTCGCCTAGCGGGACGTACTGAGCAGTTCTTC. J is TRBJ2-1 and V is TRBV2; 9 positions match TRBD2. Germline CDR1 reads SNHLY; CDR2 reads FYNNEI. The CDR3 extends over 14 amino acids. With 11 bases clipped from V and 9 bases from J, the junction kept 14 bases outside the gene matches.

Ten or more counts support this clonotype. The chain carries TRBV14 and TRBJ2-7, with D hard to call. The germline CDR1 and CDR2 sequences are SGHDN and FVKESK. Between the trimmed V and J ends, which lost 0 bases and 8 bases, there was a span of 8 bases. The CDR3 has 12 amino acids. This chain's CDR3 is CASSQEFFKQYF. In DNA form, the CDR3 reads TGTGCCAGCAGCCAAGAATTTTTCAAGCAGTACTTC.

This clonotype appeared a few times. V gene TRBV5-6 combines with J gene TRBJ1-1; D gene unclear. V was shortened by 3 bases and J by 4 bases, with 13 bases between the two germline ends. Germline lookup yields CDR1 SGHDT and CDR2 YYEEEE. This CDR3 is built from 14 residues. The CDR3 spells CASSSFGPLTEAFF. The CDR3 coding sequence is TGTGCCAGCAGCTCATTTGGACCGCTCACTGAAGCTTTCTTT.

The chain joins TRBV2 to TRBJ1-4; 7 nucleotides agree with TRBD1. V was pared by 4 bases and J by 10 bases, with 3 bases of the junction left unmatched. Germline loops: CDR1 SNHLY, CDR2 FYNNEI. The CDR3 sequence is 12 residues long. The CDR3 reads CASSATGAKLFF. In nucleotides, the CDR3 is TGTGCCAGCAGTGCTACAGGGGCAAAACTGTTTTTT.

The chain recombines TRBV7-2 with TRBJ2-5; D not certain. This CDR3 region has 15 residues. Trimming cost V 5 bases and J 5 bases, with 18 bases left between them. Germline V lookup: CDR1 SGHTA, CDR2 FQGNSA. CDR3: CASSPQLGVRETQYF. The CDR3 region has the DNA TGTGCCAGCAGCCCACAGCTGGGCGTCCGGGAGACCCAGTACTTC. The full variable domain, its missing parts supplied by reference TRBV7-2 and TRBJ2-5, is GAGVSQSPSNKVTEKGKDVELRCDPISGHTALYWYRQSLGQGLEFLIYFQGNSAPDKSGLPSDRFSAERTGGSVSTLTIQRTQQEDSAVYLCASSPQLGVRETQYFGPGTRLLVL.

There are a few counts of this clonotype. The chain employs TRBV7-9 and TRBJ1-1; the D is unclear. The CDR3 runs to 12 residues. V was pared by 5 bases and J by 1 base, with 5 bases between. Germline CDR1 SEHNR, CDR2 FQNEAQ (reference sequence). The CDR3 sequence is CASSPWNTEAFF. The CDR3 coding sequence is TGTGCCAGCAGCCCCTGGAACACTGAAGCTTTCTTT.

This clonotype has a count of ten or more. The CDR3 loop reads CSAQGGGRGNEQFF. CDR3 DNA sequence: TGCAGTGCTCAAGGGGGCGGGAGAGGCAATGAGCAGTTCTTC. The genes are TRBV20-1 and TRBJ2-1; D may correspond to TRBD1 or TRBD2 (7 bases each). This CDR3 is 14 amino acids long. Germline values: CDR1 DFQATT, CDR2 SNEGSKA (reference sequence). The V end was cut by 5 bases, the J end by 6 bases, with 17 bases between.

This clonotype was picked up many times. This chain connects TRBV5-1 to TRBJ2-5; tentative D call: TRBD2 (6 bases). Germline V gene sequence: CDR1 SGHRS, CDR2 YFSETQ. The CDR3 has 14 amino acids. The V and J ends lost 1 base and 1 base respectively, with 8 bases between them. CDR3 bases: TGCGCCAGCAGCTTGACTAGCCCCCAAGAGACCCAGTACTTC. Amino acid sequence: CASSLTSPQETQYF.

The chain is built from TRBV4-3 and TRBJ2-7; a weak D match, TRBD2 (6 bases). Germline values: CDR1 LGHNA, CDR2 YSLEER. This CDR3 region has 14 residues. The V and J ends lost 0 bases and 3 bases respectively, with 9 bases between them. The CDR3 here is CASSQEAGGYEQYF. CDR3 DNA sequence: TGCGCCAGCAGCCAAGAAGCGGGCGGCTACGAGCAGTACTTC.

The chain carries TRBV28 and TRBJ2-5, with D perhaps TRBD1 (6 bases). This CDR3 contains 16 residues. Germline V lookup: CDR1 MDHEN, CDR2 SYDVKM. V lost 3 bases and J 5 bases, leaving 19 bases between the germline ends. The CDR3 is CASSFMGLGTSETQYF. As DNA, the CDR3 is TGTGCCAGCAGTTTTATGGGTTTGGGGACATCGGAGACCCAGTACTTC.

The gene calls are TRBV5-6 and TRBJ1-4, with D perhaps matching TRBD1 (6 bases). The CDR3 totals 14 residues. Germline CDR1 SGHDT, CDR2 YYEEEE. Trimming shortened V by 4 bases and J by 7 bases, and 14 bases separated the two germline ends. For the CDR3, the DNA is TGTGCCAGCAGCCGGGGACAAGGATTTGAAAAACTGTTTTTT. The encoded protein is CASSRGQGFEKLFF.

This clonotype occurred a few times. The CDR3 DNA is TGTGCCAGCAGTGAAAATGTATATCGGGAATTTAATTCACCCCTCCACTTT. As protein: CASSENVYREFNSPLHF. This chain links TRBV6-1 with TRBJ1-6; D is ambiguous. The V gene's germline CDR1 is MNHNS and CDR2 SASEGT. Trimming pared 2 bases from V and 6 bases from J, leaving 17 bases between. There are 17 residues in the CDR3.

The chain uses TRBV20-1 and TRBJ2-7, with a tentative D call TRBD2 (6 bases). Trimming shortened V by 3 bases and J by 0 bases, and 12 bases separated the two germline ends. CDR1 is DFQATT and CDR2 is SNEGSKA in the germline V gene (reference sequence). This CDR3 is 14 amino acids long. Written as DNA, the CDR3 is TGCAGTGCTAGCGGGAGCGTTAGCTCCTACGAGCAGTACTTC. Encoded protein: CSASGSVSSYEQYF.

This clonotype was observed at least ten times. The chain carries TRBV9 and TRBJ2-3; D is perhaps TRBD2 (5 bases). Germline CDR1 reads SGDLS; CDR2 reads YYNGEE. CDR3 length: 16 residues. V was pared by 1 base and J by 6 bases, with 18 bases between. DNA of the CDR3: TGTGCCAGCAGCGTAAAGCCGGGAAAGGGAGTGGATACGCAGTATTTT. It yields the protein CASSVKPGKGVDTQYF.

There are many counts of this clonotype. This chain links TRBV20-1 with TRBJ2-1; 13 bases are shared with TRBD2. The V gene end was trimmed by 4 bases and the J gene end by 3 bases; junction bases not matched to a gene: 3. The CDR3 spans 15 residues. CDR1 and CDR2 from the germline V gene are DFQATT and SNEGSKA (reference sequence). The CDR3 protein is CSAMGLAGLYNEQFF. Here the CDR3 DNA reads TGCAGTGCTATGGGACTAGCGGGGCTCTACAATGAGCAGTTCTTC.

At least ten counts were recorded for this clonotype. At one end the junction does not follow the germline gene, possibly because of a read error. The chain has TRBV7-2 and TRBJ2-7, with 8 bases fitting TRBD1. Germline V CDR1 and CDR2: SGHTA, FQGNSA. The CDR3 is made up of 12 amino acids. DNA for the CDR3: TGTGCCAGCAGCTTAGAGGGACAGGTTCTAAACTTC. Its protein is CASSLEGQVLNF. Complete variable domain (other parts from reference TRBV7-2 and TRBJ2-7): GAGVSQSPSNKVTEKGKDVELRCDPISGHTALYWYRQSLGQGLEFLIYFQGNSAPDKSGLPSDRFSAERTGGSVSTLTIQRTQQEDSAVYLCASSLEGQVLNFGPGTRLTVT.

For this clonotype: At one end the junction does not follow the germline gene, possibly because of a read error. The chain joins TRBV7-3 to TRBJ2-3; 14 nucleotides match TRBD2. Looked up from germline, CDR1 is SGHTA and CDR2 is FQGTGA. This CDR3 comprises 21 residues. Here the CDR3 DNA reads TGTGCCAGCAGCTTAAAGCTAGGGACTAGCGGGAGCCCCCCCACACAGCATACGAAGTATTTT. This sequence encodes CASSLKLGTSGSPPTQHTKYF.

This clonotype was seen only a few times. The genes are TRBV29-1 and TRBJ2-3; 7 bases map to TRBD1. Germline V lookup: CDR1 SQVTM, CDR2 ANQGSEA. Unmatched junction bases numbered 18, after V lost 1 base and J lost 2 bases. The CDR3 has 19 amino acids. The CDR3 DNA reads as TGCAGCGTTGAAGTCGACCCGGGAACAGGGGCAGATTTCACAGATACGCAGTATTTT. It codes for CSVEVDPGTGADFTDTQYF.

The gene calls are TRBV20-1 and TRBJ1-5, with D possibly matching TRBD1 (5 bases). The CDR3 totals 15 residues. Germline CDR1 and CDR2: DFQATT and SNEGSKA (reference sequence). V was clipped by 3 bases and J by 0 bases, with 12 bases between them. CDR3 nucleotides: TGCAGTGCTAGCTTTCAGGGCTATAGCAATCAGCCCCAGCATTTT. It codes for CSASFQGYSNQPQHF.

This clonotype was seen at least ten times. V gene TRBV7-2 combines with J gene TRBJ2-1; 8 bases line up with TRBD1. CDR1 SGHTA and CDR2 FQGNSA come from the germline V gene. CDR3 size: 15 residues. Trimming removed 2 bases from V and 3 bases from J; junction bases left unmatched: 3. The CDR3 DNA reads TGTGCCAGCAGCTTAATAACAGGGGGCTACAATGAGCAGTTCTTC. This codes for CASSLITGGYNEQFF.

This clonotype was recorded at least ten times. The chain has TRBV27 and TRBJ2-5, with 7 bases lining up with TRBD2. The CDR3 is 14 residues long. CDR1 is MNHEY and CDR2 is SMNVEV in the germline V gene (reference sequence). With 4 bases clipped from V and 4 bases from J, the junction kept 6 bases outside the gene matches. The chain's CDR3 is CASSYHGGGETQYF. Here the CDR3 DNA reads TGTGCCAGCAGTTACCACGGCGGGGGAGAGACCCAGTACTTC.

This clonotype has just a few counts. The chain uses TRBV28 and TRBJ2-7, with D hard to call. V shed 10 bases and J shed 3 bases, with 13 bases lying between them. Germline-derived CDR1 and CDR2 are MDHEN and SYDVKM. This CDR3 is 12 amino acids long. The CDR3 DNA reads TGTGCCACCAGCCAGGCCCGCTACGAGCAGTACTTC. Translating it yields CATSQARYEQYF.

This clonotype was counted only a few times. The chain is built from TRBV5-1 and TRBJ2-1; either TRBD1 or TRBD2 may fit D (6 bases each). CDR3 length equals 15 residues. V dropped 3 bases and J dropped 10 bases, with 20 bases sitting between them. Germline V gene lookup returns CDR1 SGHRS and CDR2 YFSETQ. The CDR3 loop is CASSSPGANKWEQFF. The DNA for the CDR3 is TGCGCCAGCAGCTCCCCGGGGGCCAATAAGTGGGAGCAGTTCTTC.

This clonotype has only a few counts. V is TRBV12-3 or TRBV12-4 and J is TRBJ1-6; D perhaps matches TRBD1 (5 bases). The CDR3 loop spans 17 amino acids. V was trimmed by 7 bases and J by 8 bases, leaving 24 bases between them. The CDR3 spells CASTYKARTGADSPLHF. The CDR3 bases are TGTGCCAGCACATATAAAGCCCGTACAGGAGCGGATTCACCCCTCCACTTT.

This clonotype has at least ten counts. This sequence joins TRBV5-1 and TRBJ2-1; TRBD1 agrees at 12 bases. The junction had 9 bases not matched to a gene; V was cut back by 0 bases and J by 8 bases. This CDR3 spans 17 amino acids. Germline CDR1 is SGHRS and CDR2 is YFSETQ. CDR3 amino acids: CASSLARPGTGGDEQFF. The CDR3 DNA follows: TGCGCCAGCAGCTTGGCGAGACCCGGGACAGGGGGCGATGAGCAGTTCTTC.